This T cell receptor beta chain was recorded in a study of vaccination effects on CD4 cells after COVID-19. Study at large: Each person got two doses of an mRNA SARS-CoV-2 vaccine, BNT162b2 or mRNA-1273.

Per germline, CDR1 SGDLS and CDR2 YYNGEE. CDR3 length: 13 residues. The germline V and J ends were trimmed by 0 bases and 9 bases, with 10 bases remaining between them. Worth noting for this clone: What it binds is unknown.

Sequencing in the ViraFEST assay came after antigen-specific CD4+ T cells had been expanded with viral peptide pools, which were used to stimulate PBMC. Subsequent to a culture period of under twelve days, CD4+ T cells were isolated. Nucleocapsid antibodies stayed negative before and after vaccination, showing no earlier SARS-CoV-2 infection. Two million PBMC were seeded per well and grown in the presence of roughly 10 IU/ml IL-2 and 10 ug/ml peptides. Cultures had half their medium replaced with IL-2 medium on days 3 and 7. Clones were sequenced by immunoSEQ multiplex PCR, and TCRdb holds only the in-frame ones, with some missing. This sample has tens of thousands of clones; 65% to 85% occur once, and the top ten carry about 12%.

The J gene is TRBJ2-1, the V gene TRBV9; D not resolved. Source: CD4+ T cells from PBMCs cultured with HCoV-229E spike peptides, taken before COVID-19 vaccination. The clonotype originates from a human donor who received a COVID-19 vaccine. CDR3 loop: CASSVGPTSEQFF. The CDR3 DNA reads as TGTGCCAGCAGCGTAGGACCCACCAGTGAGCAGTTCTTC.